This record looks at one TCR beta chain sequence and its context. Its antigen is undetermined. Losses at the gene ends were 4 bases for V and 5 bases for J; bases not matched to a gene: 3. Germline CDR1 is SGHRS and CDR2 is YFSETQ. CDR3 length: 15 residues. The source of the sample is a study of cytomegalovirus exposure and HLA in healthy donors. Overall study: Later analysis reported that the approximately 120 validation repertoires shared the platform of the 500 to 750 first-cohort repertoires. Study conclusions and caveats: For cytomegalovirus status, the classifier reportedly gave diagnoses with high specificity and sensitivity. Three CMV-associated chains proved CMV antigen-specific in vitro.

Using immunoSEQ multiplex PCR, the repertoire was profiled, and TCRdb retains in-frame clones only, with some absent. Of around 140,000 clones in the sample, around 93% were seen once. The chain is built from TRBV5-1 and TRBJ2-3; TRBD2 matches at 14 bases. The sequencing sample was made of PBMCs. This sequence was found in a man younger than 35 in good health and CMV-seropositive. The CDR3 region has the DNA TGCGCCAGCAGCAAGGGACTAGCGGGGGAAGATACGCAGTATTTT. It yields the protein CASSKGLAGEDTQYF.